One sample yielded the 21 T cell receptor beta chains listed below, sequenced in a study of blood T cell repertoires in COVID-19. Repertoires were generated with immunoSEQ multiplex PCR, while TCRdb's copy carries only in-frame clones and drops some. Of tens of thousands of clones detected, about nine tenths appear once; the ten largest clones hold over 10%. The sequencing input was peripheral blood. The source is a human donor with active COVID-19. The donor label of this sample is uncertain.

The chain employs TRBV19 and TRBJ2-7; tentative D call: TRBD1 (5 bases). CDR3 length: 13 residues. Germline values: CDR1 LNHDA, CDR2 SQIVND (reference sequence). V dropped 5 bases and J dropped 2 bases, with 10 bases sitting between them. DNA of the CDR3: TGTGCCAGTAGTGGGCAGGGCACCTACGAGCAGTACTTC. This encodes CASSGQGTYEQYF. Filled out from reference TRBV19 and TRBJ2-7, the complete variable domain reads DGGITQSPKYLFRKEGQNVTLSCEQNLNHDAMYWYRQDPGQGLRLIYYSQIVNDFQKGDIAEGYSVSREKKESFPLTVTSAQKNPTAFYLCASSGQGTYEQYFGPGTRLTVT.

The rearrangement links TRBV11-2 to TRBJ2-7; TRBD2 matches at 10 bases. CDR3 length: 16 amino acids. J gave up 5 bases and V 2 bases, and 9 bases lay outside the gene matches. Per germline, CDR1 SGHAT and CDR2 FQNNGV. The CDR3 region has the DNA TGTGCCAGCAGCTTACTAGCGGGAGCGGGAGTGGACGAGCAGTACTTC. As protein: CASSLLAGAGVDEQYF.

The chain links TRBV28 to TRBJ2-5; a weak D match, TRBD2 (5 bases). CDR1 is MDHEN and CDR2 is SYDVKM in the germline V gene. With 5 bases removed from V and 1 base from J, the gap between germline ends came to 11 bases. This CDR3 spans 14 amino acids. The CDR3 DNA follows: TGTGCCAGCAGTCCCGCGGGTGCCCAAGAGACCCAGTACTTC. Its protein is CASSPAGAQETQYF.

CDR3 sequence (DNA): TGTGCCAGCAGGCGGACAGACAATCAGCCCCAGCATTTT. Translation gives CASRRTDNQPQHF. The chain is built from TRBV28 and TRBJ1-5, with a tentative D call TRBD1 (6 bases). Germline V CDR1 and CDR2: MDHEN, SYDVKM. The CDR3 has 13 residues. Between the trimmed V and J ends, which lost 6 bases and 3 bases, there was a span of 9 bases.

The chain has TRBV5-6 and TRBJ1-1, with no clear D. Trimming stripped 0 bases from V and 11 bases from J, with 17 bases between. Germline V gene lookup returns CDR1 SGHDT and CDR2 YYEEEE. The CDR3 totals 14 residues. CDR3 region: CASSLGREGSTAFF. For the CDR3, the DNA is TGTGCCAGCAGCTTGGGGCGGGAAGGATCGACGGCTTTCTTT.

V gene TRBV10-3 combines with J gene TRBJ2-2, with a possible D match to TRBD2 (5 bases). The CDR3 runs to 15 residues. V lost 8 bases and J 3 bases, leaving 16 bases between the germline ends. The germline gives CDR1 ENHRY, CDR2 SYGVKD. The CDR3 nucleotides read TGTGCCATCGGGAGCACGGTTTTGCACACCGGGGAGCTGTTTTTT. Protein: CAIGSTVLHTGELFF.

The V and J genes are TRBV23-1 and TRBJ2-4; TRBD2 might be the D (7 bases). TRBV23-1 is given ORF status, its function remaining uncertain. V dropped 2 bases and J dropped 7 bases, with 24 bases sitting between them. The CDR3 is 18 residues long. In DNA form, the CDR3 reads TGCGCCAGCAGTCAACCAGGGTTTCGAGGGGGGGCGCAGAACATTCAGTACTTC. This codes for CASSQPGFRGGAQNIQYF.

This clone was seen more than once but under ten times. The rearrangement joins TRBV5-1 to TRBJ1-1; no clear D gene. Deletions cut 1 base from V and 1 base from J, with 11 bases between. The CDR3 is 15 amino acids. The germline CDR1 and CDR2 sequences are SGHRS and YFSETQ. This CDR3 reads CASSLIGRTNTEAFF. CDR3 DNA: TGCGCCAGCAGCTTGATTGGCAGAACGAACACTGAAGCTTTCTTT.

The chain combines TRBV7-3 with TRBJ1-2, with a possible D match to TRBD1 (5 bases). V was shortened by 2 bases and J by 7 bases, with 11 bases between the two germline ends. In germline, CDR1 is SGHTA, CDR2 FQGTGA. The CDR3 runs 13 residues. CDR3 in amino acids: CASSLSGGGGYTF. CDR3 nucleotides: TGTGCCAGCAGCTTATCCGGGGGTGGTGGCTACACCTTC.

This chain joins TRBV19 and TRBJ1-5; 7 nucleotides align to TRBD1. V gave up 3 bases and J gave up 7 bases; unmatched junction bases: 9. The CDR3 has 15 amino acids. In germline, CDR1 is LNHDA, CDR2 SQIVND (reference sequence). CDR3 region: CASSIKGGAEQPQHF. Here the CDR3 DNA reads TGTGCCAGTAGTATTAAAGGGGGCGCGGAACAGCCCCAGCATTTT.

The chain is built from TRBV28 and TRBJ2-5, with D unresolved. Trimming cost V 4 bases and J 5 bases, with 8 bases left between them. CDR1 is MDHEN, CDR2 SYDVKM, per germline. This CDR3 comprises 12 residues. The CDR3, as DNA: TGTGCCAGCAGTTCAACTCGGGAGACCCAGTACTTC. This gives the protein CASSSTRETQYF.

The chain joins TRBV28 to TRBJ2-2; the match to TRBD2 covers 13 bases. CDR3 size: 15 residues. V was pared by 10 bases and J by 11 bases, with 13 bases of the junction left unmatched. CDR1 is MDHEN and CDR2 is SYDVKM in the germline V gene. This chain's CDR3 is CANTTSGGVGLELFF. The CDR3 DNA sequence: TGTGCCAACACTACTAGCGGGGGGGTCGGTTTAGAGCTGTTTTTT. The full variable domain, rest sourced from reference TRBV28 and TRBJ2-2, is DVKVTQSSRYLVKRTGEKVFLECVQDMDHENMFWYRQDPGLGLRLIYFSYDVKMKEKGDIPEGYSVSREKKERFSLILESASTNQTSMYLCANTTSGGVGLELFFGEGSRLTVL.

This chain links TRBV9 with TRBJ2-5, with D tentatively TRBD1 (5 bases). Germline CDR1 reads SGDLS; CDR2 reads YYNGEE. The CDR3 has 15 residues. With 3 bases removed from V and 5 bases from J, the gap between germline ends came to 17 bases. The CDR3 protein is CASSGAGLPWETQYF. The CDR3 DNA reads as TGTGCCAGCAGCGGGGCAGGGCTTCCTTGGGAGACCCAGTACTTC.

The V and J genes are TRBV7-2 and TRBJ2-1; 10 bases are shared with TRBD2. The J segment lost 4 bases and the V segment lost 5 bases, leaving 5 bases of the junction unmatched. The germline CDR1 and CDR2 sequences are SGHTA and FQGNSA. This CDR3 has 15 residues. This CDR3 reads CASSAGLAVYNEQFF. Written as DNA, the CDR3 is TGTGCCAGCAGCGCTGGACTAGCGGTGTACAATGAGCAGTTCTTC. Full variable domain (rest looked up from reference TRBV7-2 and TRBJ2-1): GAGVSQSPSNKVTEKGKDVELRCDPISGHTALYWYRQSLGQGLEFLIYFQGNSAPDKSGLPSDRFSAERTGGSVSTLTIQRTQQEDSAVYLCASSAGLAVYNEQFFGPGTRLTVL.

V usage is TRBV18 and J usage is TRBJ2-7, with D tentatively TRBD2 (5 bases). This CDR3 comprises 14 residues. V shed 2 bases and J shed 2 bases, with 10 bases lying between them. Germline-derived CDR1 and CDR2 are KGHSH and LQKENI. The CDR3 loop is CASSPKGAPYEQYF. As DNA, the CDR3 is TGTGCCAGCTCACCAAAGGGAGCACCCTACGAGCAGTACTTC.

The genes are TRBV7-2 and TRBJ2-7, with TRBD1 as a possible D gene (6 bases). Germline values: CDR1 SGHTA, CDR2 FQGNSA. V was pared by 5 bases and J by 4 bases, with 15 bases between. The CDR3 contains 14 residues. The CDR3 coding sequence is TGTGCCAGCAGCAAACAGGGTGGTGAGTACGAGCAGTACTTC. Protein: CASSKQGGEYEQYF.

This clone was recorded once. CDR3 DNA sequence: TGCAGCGGGACTAGCGGGAGGGTCGGGCAGTTCTTC. Protein product: CSGTSGRVGQFF. The chain has TRBV29-1 and TRBJ2-1; 15 nucleotides align to TRBD2. The CDR3 sequence is 12 residues long. Germline V CDR1 and CDR2: SQVTM, ANQGSEA. The trim removed 7 bases at V and 12 bases at J, leaving 4 bases unmatched.

The rearrangement links TRBV10-3 to TRBJ2-5, with D perhaps matching TRBD2 (6 bases). The germline gives CDR1 ENHRY, CDR2 SYGVKD. V was trimmed by 10 bases and J by 5 bases, leaving 23 bases between them. This CDR3 comprises 15 residues. This CDR3 is CATAVFTPGEETQYF. In DNA, the CDR3 is TGTGCCACCGCCGTTTTCACACCGGGGGAGGAGACCCAGTACTTC.

J is TRBJ1-2 and V is TRBV5-5; perhaps TRBD1 as D (6 bases). The CDR3 sequence is 14 residues long. Trimming took off 4 bases at V and 2 bases at J, with 12 bases between the two ends. Germline values: CDR1 SGHKS, CDR2 YYEKEE (reference sequence). The CDR3 is CASSQGTHNYGYTF. The CDR3 DNA follows: TGTGCCAGCAGCCAGGGGACACACAACTATGGCTACACCTTC.

The CDR3 region is CASTLANGQLYGYTF. Written as DNA, the CDR3 is TGTGCCAGTACCCTAGCAAACGGACAGCTCTATGGCTACACCTTC. The chain has TRBV19 and TRBJ1-2; possible D gene TRBD1, 6 bases. The germline CDR1 and CDR2 sequences are LNHDA and SQIVND (reference sequence). Trimming stripped 7 bases from V and 4 bases from J, with 19 bases between. CDR3 length equals 15 residues.

The V and J genes are TRBV7-8 and TRBJ2-1, with D maybe TRBD2 (6 bases). There are 16 residues in the CDR3. The germline V gene encodes CDR1 SGHVS and CDR2 FQNEAQ. Trimming took 5 bases from V and 9 from J, leaving 23 bases between them. The CDR3 reads CASSPRDSPRGSEQFF. CDR3 DNA sequence: TGTGCCAGCAGCCCGCGGGACTCCCCACGGGGGAGTGAGCAGTTCTTC.